This T cell receptor (beta chain) is drawn from a study of T cells in Graves' hyperthyroidism and ophthalmopathy (dated by TCRdb to the late 2010s). For the wider study: Peripheral blood samples were taken at the time of initial diagnosis, prior to any treatment. TCR V-J signatures able to tell the groups apart were searched for in a discovery cohort of 100 patients, of whom fewer than 45 had Graves' ophthalmopathy and under 65 had stable Graves' hyperthyroidism. Prospective prediction of ophthalmopathy was tested in an independent validation cohort consisting of 18 hyperthyroidism patients and approximately 16 patients who later progressed to ophthalmopathy. The 95 to 100 discovery patients were randomly divided into training and test sets at a 7:3 ratio. The study also compared thyroid tissue and blood T-cell repertoires from a handful of Graves' hyperthyroidism patients. After sampling, hyperthyroidism patients received methimazole starting at 30 mg daily, and ophthalmopathy patients received high-dose intravenous methylprednisolone. TCR Vbeta CDR3 sequencing of 130 to 150 peripheral blood samples (more than 40 ophthalmopathy, roughly 72 hyperthyroidism and roughly 17 progressor patients) is reported in the paper.

This clonotype was detected many times. There is no known antigen for this receptor. Per-nucleotide qualities are absent, and no much larger clonotype sits a single base away. Ophthalmopathy patients had moderately to severely active disease, with a Clinical Activity Score of 3 or more, a NOSPECS grade of 4 or more, and a disease duration of less than 3 months. Any patient with an uncontrolled infection, another autoimmune disease, pregnancy or lactation was excluded. Clinical symptoms, serum thyroxine and TRAb, thyroid ultrasound, and orbital computed tomography formed the basis for the diagnoses. Ficoll-Paque density gradient centrifugation was used to isolate PBMCs from around 10 ml of fresh peripheral blood. Trizol reagent was used to extract total RNA, and RNA quality was then checked on an Agilent 2100 Bioanalyzer. The TCR beta CDR3 regions were amplified from RNA transcripts. The TCR CDR3 was subjected to a first round of RT-PCR using the HTBI primer set and the Qiagen OneStep RT-PCR kit. A second multiplex PCR round built the libraries, followed by size selection and purification. The libraries were sequenced on an Illumina HiSeq2000 using paired-end 100 bp reads. The paper's data handling went like this. SOAPnuke was used to process the raw data, removing reads that contained adapters or uncalled bases, had a mean Phred below 15, or lacked an exact match to the constant primer or identifier. COPE v1.2.5 was used to merge high-quality paired reads, and clonotypes were defined as unique nucleotide sequences. MiTCR v1.1 was used to align clonotypes to the IMGT TRBV, TRBD and TRBJ reference segments. Only V-J combinations with frequency above 0.0001, covering about 99% of repertoires, were analysed. The TCS score was defined as the ratio of F50 (clonal expansion) to E x V (chaos), calculated using BLOSUM62-based TCRdist between CDR3 peptides within each V-J. Welch's t-statistics and random forest reduced roughly 500 V-J features to 10 to 15, which were used in a naive Bayes classifier (R e1071). TCRdb trimmed public reads at Q25 via fastp, called clones via MiXCR and kept in-frame beta chains. One record per CDR3 amino acid sequence lists the most common genes and DNA. The V and J calls here are based on TCRdb, not the publication. The sample records 600,000 or so distinct CDR3 sequences, around 13% of which are singletons. Around 12% of the sample lies in the top ten.

Paper-wide results and their limitations: No statistical method was used to fix the sample size in advance, and group allocation was not hidden from the investigators. Ophthalmopathy was separated from stable hyperthyroidism by a 13 V-J signature model, with 87.88% sensitivity and about 81% specificity obtained in cross-validation and 80%/75% obtained in testing. During validation, the model predicted progression to ophthalmopathy a median of approximately 6 months ahead of onset, with 60% to 71% sensitivity and 72.22% specificity. Most expanded thyroid clonotypes (frequency above 0.001) were also found in blood, which suggests that blood repertoires may mirror thyroid immune responses.

The germline ends are 14 bases apart after V is trimmed by 4 bases and J by 4 bases. Based on the germline V gene, the CDR1 and CDR2 sequences are SGHTA and FQGNSA. From cysteine to phenylalanine, the CDR3 is 14 amino acids long. Left in the record is the CDR3 DNA by itself, 42 bases read in frame from the first base. The source material was blood. The chain couples TRBV7-2 to TRBJ2-7, with TRBD1 tentatively as D gene (6 bases match). The clonotype comes from a woman aged 45-59 years with Graves' ophthalmopathy. The CDR3 sequence is CASSSSGAKYEQYF. The DNA is as follows: TGTGCCAGCAGCTCTTCAGGGGCGAAGTACGAGCAGTACTTC. The full variable domain, completed from the reference TRBV7-2 and TRBJ2-7 proteins outside the CDR3, reads GAGVSQSPSNKVTEKGKDVELRCDPISGHTALYWYRQSLGQGLEFLIYFQGNSAPDKSGLPSDRFSAERTGGSVSTLTIQRTQQEDSAVYLCASSSSGAKYEQYFGPGTRLTVT.